This T cell receptor beta chain comes out of a study of blood T cells in healthy people across ages (dated by TCRdb to 2015 to 2017). Regarding the complete study: Template switching captured roughly one uniquely barcoded TCR beta cDNA molecule per two T cells in model experiments. The study measured age-related changes in TCR beta repertoire diversity using deep sequencing normalized with unique cDNA molecular identifiers. Donors were grouped into four age groups: young (average approximately 16 years), middle-aged (39), aged (about 59) and long-lived (82). Donors of different ages were randomly distributed across sequencing lanes to avoid experimental bias. Two additional independent replicas of 1 million unique cDNA reads from the same blood draw were analyzed for two donors (one aged 18 to 29 and one aged 80 or older). Paper-wide results and their limitations: There was a strong correlation between observed TCR beta diversity and the percentage of naive T cells measured by flow cytometry. Because the CMV infection status of the donors was unknown, age-related changes in expanded clonotypes may potentially have been confounded. Estimates of total diversity based on one million sequenced T cells were considered lower bounds and underestimates. The long-lived group showed more naive CD4+ T cells, fewer expanded clones and increased TCR diversity than the aged group, suggesting age selection. Observed TCR beta diversity per million T cells fell roughly linearly with age, and a significant reduction was already apparent by age around 40. Bulk unsorted PBMC profiling prevented conclusive comparison of naive and antigen-experienced compartments.

Inclusive of the bounding cysteine and phenylalanine, the CDR3 is 16 residues long. CDR3 DNA is the only sequence kept; it has 48 bases, read in frame from the first base. V sheds 4 bases and J sheds 2 bases, leaving 19 bases between their ends. Via the germline V gene, CDR1 is SGHRS and CDR2 YFSETQ. Systemically healthy Caucasian individuals from Russia, about 38 in total and aged about 6 to 100 years, were included as donors. Each donor gave around 9.9 milliliters of peripheral blood, collected into EDTA-treated Vacutainer tubes. Ficoll-Paque density-gradient centrifugation was used to isolate PBMCs, with at least 7 million obtained per sample. Trizol reagent was used to extract total RNA from the PBMCs, yielding at least 6 micrograms per sample. For every donor, flow cytometry on a PBMC aliquot measured the percentage of naive CD45RAhigh/CD27high T cells. Library preparation employed 5' RACE. A second PCR of about 7 to 12 cycles was run with a J-beta primer mix and a sample-barcoded 5' primer. Each TCR beta cDNA molecule received a unique molecular identifier from a template-switch 5' adaptor carrying 12 random nucleotides. Each sample yielded at least 2.5 million CDR3-containing paired-end reads. The Mint cDNA synthesis kit, primed by a TRBC-specific oligonucleotide, was used to synthesize first-strand cDNA from all RNA. Following uracil-DNA glycosylase treatment, a first 18-cycle PCR with universal primers M1SS and BC2_uni_R was performed on all cDNA. On the authors' methods: For normalization, 1 million high-quality reads, each with a distinct molecular identifier, were randomly selected from each sample. Instead of being binned into consensus sequences, reads with shared molecular identifiers were discarded. MiTCR, set to a Q25 quality threshold and the strictest error-elimination algorithm, was used for CDR3 identification, clonotype clustering and error correction. A nonparametric unseen species model with Euler transformation was used to estimate a lower bound on total TCR beta diversity. TCRdb itself trimmed the public reads at Q25 with fastp, ran MiXCR and retained productive beta chains. Rows are combined by CDR3 protein, so each entry shows the most common genes and DNA. The V and J calls and clone size are TCRdb's, not the authors'. This sample lists over 1,500,000 distinct CDR3 sequences; about two fifths were detected once. The top ten clonotypes cover roughly 23% of the sample.

This clonotype was detected a few times. Its antigen specificity is not known. No base quality information exists; no much larger clone differs at one position. Material: blood. The sequence came from a human donor in good health. The rearrangement joined TRBV5-1 to TRBJ2-7; TRBD1 might be the D gene, on 5 matching bases. The CDR3 region reads CASSRTYQGRAYEQYF. The nucleotide sequence reads as follows: TGCGCCAGCAGCCGTACGTATCAGGGTAGGGCCTACGAGCAGTACTTC.